Included here is one TCR beta chain sequence, with context. Germline CDR1 is MNHEY and CDR2 is SMNVEV (reference sequence). The CDR3 extends over 14 amino acids. V was pared by 11 bases and J by 2 bases, with 19 bases between. With 60 Vbeta and 13 Jbeta primers, the PCR was carried out. Produced via immunoSEQ multiplex PCR; TCRdb's table is partial and in-frame only. The sample has about 190,000 clones, about nine tenths seen once. The data belong to a study of cytomegalovirus exposure and HLA in healthy donors. J is TRBJ2-7 and V is TRBV27; maybe TRBD2 (5 bases). Sample: PBMCs. This TCR was recovered from a boy aged 2-9 years in good health and CMV-seronegative. The CDR3 nucleotides are TGTGCCGAACACCCCCGAGCGGACCCCTACGAGCAGTACTTC. It yields the protein CAEHPRADPYEQYF.